This record concerns one T cell receptor (beta chain) sequence. Its antigen is still unknown. This specimen comes from a study of siplizumab effects on memory and regulatory T cells. Whole-study findings and limits: Tracing alloreactive clones into unstimulated subsets worked for only a minor fraction of them. Siplizumab led to significantly less abundant alloreactive sequences that could be traced back to unstimulated CD4+ memory cells.

TCRdb keeps only in-frame clones here, not all; method: immunoSEQ multiplex PCR. The table records about 100,000 clones, more than 85% of them present only once. The J segment lost 4 bases and the V segment lost 4 bases, leaving 3 bases of the junction unmatched. The CDR3 has 15 amino acids. Germline loops: CDR1 LNHDA, CDR2 SQIVND (reference sequence). The origin of this receptor is a human donor in good health. Sequencing input: CD4+ T cells sorted from blood. The chain carries TRBV19 and TRBJ2-1, with TRBD2 matching over 11 bases. The CDR3 DNA follows: TGTGCCAGTAGTAGGGGACTAGCGGAATACAATGAGCAGTTCTTC. Protein sequence: CASSRGLAEYNEQFF.